This T cell receptor beta chain was identified during a study of blood T cell repertoires in COVID-19 (dated by TCRdb to 2018 to 2020). At the level of the whole study: Collaborator samples came from the United States, Italy and Spain and covered acute and convalescent phases of COVID-19. The material from the prospective study consisted of cDNA or gDNA derived from T cells, B-cell-depleted T cells, or PBMCs. The dataset comprised deeply sampled blood TCRbeta repertoires from subjects exposed to, actively infected with, or recovered from COVID-19. A freely available public database, intended as a resource for researchers studying the immune response to SARS-CoV-2, is where the repertoires were released. Samples came from the ongoing ImmuneRACE study (first 160 participants) plus 1,254 subjects from 6 global collaborators. A de-identified subject ID, COVID-19 status, age in years and sex were almost always included in the sample metadata. Where available, HLA class I and class II types were taken from metadata supplied by the sample provider and were not determined by assay-based typing. Overall study results and their limits: The amount of clinical and demographic metadata varied by source and participant and was provided uncurated.

The immunoSEQ Assay, a bias-controlled multiplex PCR, was used to amplify TCRbeta CDR3 regions from genomic DNA. The published analysis was carried out like this. The number of nucleated cells in each sample was estimated by amplification of reference gene primers within the assay. Sequence reads were collapsed and filtered to measure the absolute abundance of every unique TCRbeta CDR3 rearrangement. For each sample, productive Simpson clonality was calculated as the square root of Simpson's diversity index across productive rearrangements. The table was pulled from immuneACCESS by TCRdb, which kept in-frame rearrangements only. Such tables lose some clones; where checked, under half of the loss comes from unresolved V genes, and the rest has no known cause. The V and J calls and clone size come from that table; D and trimming were worked out from the DNA. The sample has roughly 88,000 clones on record, approximately 78% of them singletons. The top ten hold 15% to 19% of the sample.

Collaborating institutions collected whole blood in K2EDTA tubes following their own protocols. Collaborator samples were shipped for TCRbeta analysis as frozen whole blood, isolated PBMCs, or DNA extracted from either sample type. This clone was observed a single time. Which antigen it targets is not known. No much larger clone exists at a distance of one base, and base qualities are not known. The sample was peripheral blood. The source of this sequence is a woman older than 75 with acute or convalescent COVID-19.

The CDR3 region reads CASRTPREVGELFF. The DNA sequence follows: TGTGCCAGTCGAACCCCCCGGGAGGTAGGGGAGCTGTTTTTT. The sequence links TRBV7-9 to TRBJ2-2, and 7 junction bases match TRBD2. CDR1 SEHNR and CDR2 FQNEAQ were looked up in the germline V gene (reference sequence). Germline trimming amounts to 9 bases on V and 8 bases on J, with 12 as the count of junction bases outside the gene matches. There are 14 amino acids in the CDR3, from cysteine to phenylalanine inclusive. Of the read, only the CDR3 DNA is kept; its 42 bases are in frame from base 1.